The rows below give T cell receptor beta chains drawn from one sample of a study of blood T cell repertoires in COVID-19. Profiled with immunoSEQ multiplex PCR; TCRdb holds only in-frame clones, not every one. The data show about 73,000 clones, with about 73% seen just once and 22% held by the top ten. The sample taken for sequencing was peripheral blood. These receptors all stem from a man between 60 and 75 years old with acute or convalescent COVID-19. The CDR3 runs from the conserved cysteine through the conserved F or W. A D gene is named only where the DNA matches it firmly. Clone size appears in some rows only: once, few, many, or a class for an expanded clone.

V: TRBV9; J: TRBJ1-2; size: NA; D: NA; CDR3: CASSVGPLANYGYTF; DNA: TGTGCCAGCAGCGTAGGTCCGTTAGCTAACTATGGCTACACCTTC
V: TRBV20-1; J: TRBJ1-1; size: once; D: NA; CDR3: CRASPRQGMNTEAFF; DNA: TGCAGGGCCAGTCCCCGCCAGGGGATGAACACTGAAGCTTTCTTT
V: TRBV9; J: TRBJ1-1; size: NA; D: TRBD1; CDR3: CASSVSGDSVSGEAFF; DNA: TGTGCCAGCAGCGTATCCGGGGACAGCGTCTCGGGTGAAGCTTTCTTT
V: TRBV11-3; J: TRBJ2-5; size: NA; D: TRBD2; CDR3: CASSPGTSGEYQETQYF; DNA: TGTGCCAGCAGCCCGGGGACTAGCGGAGAGTACCAAGAGACCCAGTACTTC
V: TRBV4-1; J: TRBJ2-2; size: NA; D: TRBD1; CDR3: CASSQVISPQGAHTGELFF; DNA: TGCGCCAGCAGCCAAGTTATCTCCCCGCAGGGGGCCCACACCGGGGAGCTGTTTTTT
V: TRBV10-3; J: TRBJ2-2; size: NA; D: NA; CDR3: CAIREPGKGTGELFF; DNA: TGTGCCATCAGAGAACCGGGGAAGGGCACCGGGGAGCTGTTTTTT
V: TRBV4-2; J: TRBJ2-1; size: once; D: NA; CDR3: CASSQEAVGGRDNEQFF; DNA: TGTGCCAGCAGCCAAGAGGCGGTCGGGGGTAGGGACAATGAGCAGTTCTTC
V: TRBV18; J: TRBJ2-3; size: few; D: TRBD1; CDR3: CASSLHGRLDRGGTDTQYF; DNA: TGTGCCAGCTCACTTCACGGGCGCCTGGACAGGGGAGGCACAGATACGCAGTATTTT
V: TRBV7-3; J: TRBJ2-2; size: many; D: NA; CDR3: CASSLTGGADTGELFF; DNA: TGTGCCAGCAGCTTAACTGGAGGGGCGGACACCGGGGAGCTGTTTTTT
V: TRBV5-1; J: TRBJ2-3; size: NA; D: TRBD2; CDR3: CASSLGLAGGPQDTQYF; DNA: TGCGCCAGCAGCTTAGGACTAGCGGGGGGGCCTCAAGATACGCAGTATTTT
V: TRBV5-4; J: TRBJ2-5; size: NA; D: TRBD1; CDR3: CASSLTGHGGTQYF; DNA: TGTGCCAGCAGCCTGACAGGGCACGGCGGGACCCAGTACTTC
V: TRBV15; J: TRBJ1-4; size: NA; D: TRBD1; CDR3: CATSRDGIRGRGEKLFF; DNA: TGTGCCACCAGCAGAGATGGAATTCGGGGCAGGGGGGAAAAACTGTTTTTT
V: TRBV19; J: TRBJ1-1; size: few; D: NA; CDR3: CASNEGEGPKAFF; DNA: TGTGCCAGTAACGAAGGCGAGGGTCCTAAAGCTTTCTTT
V: TRBV4-2; J: TRBJ2-1; size: NA; D: NA; CDR3: CASSQSGPSYNEQFF; DNA: TGTGCCAGCAGCCAAAGCGGGCCTTCCTACAATGAGCAGTTCTTC
V: TRBV6-2/TRBV6-3; J: TRBJ1-2; size: NA; D: TRBD1; CDR3: CASSATGNYGYTF; DNA: TGTGCCAGCAGCGCGACAGGGAACTATGGCTACACCTTC
V: TRBV7-3; J: TRBJ2-1; size: NA; D: NA; CDR3: CASSFQQAPYNEQFF; DNA: TGTGCCAGCAGCTTTCAACAGGCCCCCTACAATGAGCAGTTCTTC
V: TRBV5-1; J: TRBJ2-7; size: NA; D: TRBD2; CDR3: CASSLRGGPNYEQYF; DNA: TGCGCCAGCAGCTTAAGGGGAGGGCCCAATTACGAGCAGTACTTC
V: TRBV5-4; J: TRBJ2-1; size: NA; D: NA; CDR3: CASSPGGLSSYNEQFF; DNA: TGTGCCAGCAGTCCCGGAGGACTCAGCTCCTACAATGAGCAGTTCTTC
V: TRBV2; J: TRBJ2-5; size: few; D: NA; CDR3: CASIPLGRGRGETQYF; DNA: TGTGCCAGCATACCTTTAGGCAGGGGCAGGGGAGAGACCCAGTACTTC
V: TRBV2; J: TRBJ1-5; size: NA; D: NA; CDR3: CASSGQPYQPQHF; DNA: TGTGCCAGCAGTGGACAGCCCTATCAGCCCCAGCATTTT
V: TRBV2; J: TRBJ2-3; size: NA; D: NA; CDR3: CASRRGTFGTDTQYF; DNA: TGTGCCAGCAGACGGGGGACCTTTGGGACAGATACGCAGTATTTT
V: TRBV21-1; J: TRBJ2-1; size: NA; D: NA; CDR3: CASSPHGGSPNEQFF; DNA: TGTGCCAGCAGCCCACACGGGGGATCCCCTAATGAGCAGTTCTTC
V: TRBV27; J: TRBJ2-7; size: many; D: TRBD1; CDR3: CASSFGRGRPYEQYF; DNA: TGTGCCAGCAGTTTTGGTAGGGGGCGCCCCTACGAGCAGTACTTC
V: TRBV5-4; J: TRBJ2-7; size: NA; D: TRBD1; CDR3: CASSSDREGEQYF; DNA: TGTGCCAGCAGCTCGGACAGGGAAGGTGAGCAGTACTTC
V: TRBV5-1; J: TRBJ2-2; size: NA; D: NA; CDR3: CASSLGTNTGELFF; DNA: TGCGCCAGCAGCTTGGGGACAAACACCGGGGAGCTGTTTTTT
V: TRBV11-2; J: TRBJ1-4; size: NA; D: NA; CDR3: CASSLAGQYNEKLFF; DNA: TGTGCCAGCAGCTTAGCCGGACAGTATAATGAAAAACTGTTTTTT
V: TRBV29-1; J: TRBJ2-7; size: NA; D: TRBD2; CDR3: CSVTRAGTSDVNYEQYF; DNA: TGCAGCGTGACACGTGCCGGGACTAGCGATGTCAACTACGAGCAGTACTTC
V: TRBV7-9; J: TRBJ2-3; size: many; D: NA; CDR3: CASINYTDTQYF; DNA: TGTGCCAGCATCAATTACACAGATACGCAGTATTTT
V: TRBV5-6; J: TRBJ1-1; size: NA; D: TRBD1; CDR3: CASSLNQQGLEAFF; DNA: TGTGCCAGCAGCTTGAACCAACAGGGGCTTGAAGCTTTCTTT
V: TRBV4-1; J: TRBJ2-5; size: NA; D: TRBD2; CDR3: CASSLIAGEQETQYF; DNA: TGCGCCAGCAGCCTTATAGCGGGAGAACAAGAGACCCAGTACTTC
V: TRBV6-2/TRBV6-3; J: TRBJ2-3; size: NA; D: TRBD2; CDR3: CASSYTSSGDTDTQYF; DNA: TGTGCCAGCAGTTACACCTCTAGCGGGGACACAGATACGCAGTATTTT
V: TRBV6-1; J: TRBJ1-4; size: NA; D: NA; CDR3: CASSAQSEEPTNEKLFF; DNA: TGTGCCAGCAGTGCCCAGAGTGAGGAACCAACTAATGAAAAACTGTTTTTT